This T cell receptor (beta chain) was obtained from a study of shared clonotypes between healthy human individuals. About the study: Three plates each covered CD4 naive and memory; CD8 naive two, CD8 memory one.

Authors' processing steps: Junction-only sequences produced by ImmunoSEQ had no quality scores, so filtering differed. Sequenced by immunoSEQ multiplex PCR; TCRdb stores in-frame clones only, minus some. V, J and clone size are taken as reported in that table, and D and trimming were inferred from the DNA itself. In the table there are some 2.1 million clones, about 95% of which are singletons. Study-level points and caveats: Across subsets, estimated richness was generally greater for naive than for memory populations.

As defined, naive CD8 cells were CD45RO-negative and positively selected for CCR7, with terminally differentiated effector memory CD45RA+ cells excluded. Free of recent acute infections or vaccinations, the donors were healthy HIV-negative adults. Notes on this clone: No antigen is known for it.

With V trimmed by 4 bases and J by 7 bases, 9 bases remained unmatched. Germline V CDR1 and CDR2: MNHNS, SASEGT. The CDR3 sequence is 15 residues long. The sample was naive CD8+ T cells sorted from blood. The TCR originated in a man aged 18 to 30 in good health. The chain uses TRBV6-1 and TRBJ2-7, with 11 bases aligning to TRBD2. Here the CDR3 reads CASSGMGLAVWEQYF. Here the CDR3 DNA reads TGTGCCAGCAGTGGCATGGGACTAGCGGTCTGGGAGCAGTACTTC.